This TCR beta chain was obtained from a study of OX40 agonist ivuxolimab in advanced cancers. Study-wide background: Each dose-escalation patient presented with hepatocellular carcinoma, melanoma, renal cell or head and neck cancer.

Assay: immunoSEQ multiplex PCR; the TCRdb copy retains only in-frame clones and omits some. Altogether around 140,000 clones are present, 93% being singletons, with the ten largest covering roughly 1%. At baseline, cycle 4 day 1, and cycle 7 day 1, blood was sampled. Germline V lookup: CDR1 MNHEY, CDR2 SMNVEV (reference sequence). Trimming took 4 bases from V and 3 from J; bases not matched to a gene: 6. CDR3 length: 16 residues. The source was CD4+ or CD8+ T cells sorted from blood, collected in a trial of the OX40 agonist ivuxolimab. This receptor was identified in an adult with an advanced solid tumor such as melanoma, head and neck, liver or kidney cancer. This chain uses TRBV27 with TRBJ2-3, with 11 bases matching TRBD2. In DNA form, the CDR3 reads TGTGCCAGCAGTTCCCCACTAGCGGGAGTGACAGATACGCAGTATTTT. It yields the protein CASSSPLAGVTDTQYF.